The rows below give T cell receptor beta chains drawn from one sample of a study of T cell changes during pregnancy in multiple sclerosis. Assay: immunoSEQ multiplex PCR; the TCRdb copy retains only in-frame clones and omits some. The sample gives some 110,000 clones, about 89% of which show up once; 1.6% is in the top ten. Sequenced here: peripheral blood, sampled before pregnancy. The source is a female donor with multiple sclerosis, enrolled in a pregnancy study. The CDR3 runs from the conserved cysteine through the conserved F or W. Fields, in order: D gene, V gene, clone size, J gene, CDR3 protein, CDR3 DNA. The D gene is left open where the match is weak. Clone size is not always given. Where it is, it says once, few, many or a class for expanded clones.

D gene: -; V gene: TRBV11-2; clone size: -; J gene: TRBJ1-1; CDR3 protein: CASSSLDRMNTEAFF; CDR3 DNA: TGTGCCAGCAGCTCCCTGGACAGAATGAACACTGAAGCTTTCTTT
D gene: -; V gene: TRBV5-4; clone size: -; J gene: TRBJ1-4; CDR3 protein: CASSLLWGTISTNEKLFF; CDR3 DNA: TGTGCCAGCAGCTTATTGTGGGGGACAATCTCAACTAATGAAAAACTGTTTTTT
D gene: -; V gene: TRBV27; clone size: -; J gene: TRBJ1-2; CDR3 protein: CASSLGGEYGYTF; CDR3 DNA: TGTGCCAGCAGTTTGGGGGGGGAGTATGGCTACACCTTC
D gene: -; V gene: TRBV6-6; clone size: once; J gene: TRBJ2-5; CDR3 protein: CASDGGRGRVETQYF; CDR3 DNA: TGTGCCAGCGATGGGGGGAGAGGGAGAGTGGAGACCCAGTACTTC
D gene: TRBD1; V gene: TRBV27; clone size: -; J gene: TRBJ1-4; CDR3 protein: CASSTRDRGWGEKLFF; CDR3 DNA: TGTGCCAGCAGTACCCGGGACAGGGGATGGGGGGAAAAACTGTTTTTT
D gene: -; V gene: TRBV4-3; clone size: once; J gene: TRBJ2-7; CDR3 protein: CASSQDRGKSYEQYF; CDR3 DNA: TGCGCCAGCAGCCAAGACAGGGGAAAAAGCTACGAGCAGTACTTC
D gene: TRBD2; V gene: TRBV7-2; clone size: -; J gene: TRBJ2-7; CDR3 protein: CASSRRSVSGSLTYEQYF; CDR3 DNA: TGTGCCAGCAGCCGTAGGTCAGTTAGCGGGAGTCTAACCTACGAGCAGTACTTC
D gene: -; V gene: TRBV5-1; clone size: once; J gene: TRBJ1-1; CDR3 protein: CASSHSGATEAFF; CDR3 DNA: TGCGCCAGCAGCCACAGTGGGGCCACTGAAGCTTTCTTT
D gene: -; V gene: TRBV6-1; clone size: -; J gene: TRBJ1-1; CDR3 protein: CASSEAGRAEAFF; CDR3 DNA: TGTGCCAGCAGTGAGGCGGGTCGGGCTGAAGCTTTCTTT
D gene: -; V gene: TRBV4-3; clone size: -; J gene: TRBJ2-3; CDR3 protein: CASSLTSGAAQYF; CDR3 DNA: TGCGCCAGCAGCCTAACGTCAGGAGCGGCGCAGTATTTT
D gene: -; V gene: TRBV19; clone size: once; J gene: TRBJ1-1; CDR3 protein: CASSGQMNTEAFF; CDR3 DNA: TGTGCCAGTAGTGGACAGATGAACACTGAAGCTTTCTTT
D gene: -; V gene: TRBV5-1; clone size: -; J gene: TRBJ2-1; CDR3 protein: CASSLEGQGGYNEQFF; CDR3 DNA: TGCGCCAGCAGCTTGGAAGGCCAGGGGGGTTACAATGAGCAGTTCTTC
D gene: -; V gene: TRBV6-5; clone size: -; J gene: TRBJ1-2; CDR3 protein: CASSYSVSGVEGYTF; CDR3 DNA: TGTGCCAGCAGTTACTCGGTCTCAGGGGTGGAGGGCTACACCTTC
D gene: TRBD2; V gene: TRBV6-5; clone size: -; J gene: TRBJ2-7; CDR3 protein: CASSKLAGGPYEQYF; CDR3 DNA: TGTGCCAGCAGTAAACTAGCGGGAGGACCCTACGAGCAGTACTTC
D gene: TRBD1; V gene: TRBV28; clone size: -; J gene: TRBJ2-7; CDR3 protein: CASSPPGQGAKYF; CDR3 DNA: TGTGCCAGCAGTCCTCCGGGACAGGGTGCGAAGTACTTC
D gene: TRBD1; V gene: TRBV6-5; clone size: -; J gene: TRBJ1-2; CDR3 protein: CASRQGLNYGYTF; CDR3 DNA: TGTGCCAGCAGACAGGGGTTGAACTATGGCTACACCTTC
D gene: TRBD1; V gene: TRBV27; clone size: -; J gene: TRBJ2-5; CDR3 protein: CASSFLGQGAWETQYF; CDR3 DNA: TGTGCCAGCAGTTTTCTTGGACAGGGGGCCTGGGAGACCCAGTACTTC
D gene: TRBD2; V gene: TRBV9; clone size: -; J gene: TRBJ2-3; CDR3 protein: CASSVGGGSTDTQYF; CDR3 DNA: TGTGCCAGCAGCGTAGGGGGGGGGAGCACAGATACGCAGTATTTT
D gene: TRBD1; V gene: TRBV5-6; clone size: -; J gene: TRBJ2-2; CDR3 protein: CASSMDRMNTGELFF; CDR3 DNA: TGTGCCAGCAGCATGGACAGGATGAACACCGGGGAGCTGTTTTTT
D gene: -; V gene: TRBV6-5; clone size: -; J gene: TRBJ1-5; CDR3 protein: CASSYGGGRDQPQHF; CDR3 DNA: TGTGCCAGCAGTTACGGGGGGGGCAGGGATCAGCCCCAGCATTTT
D gene: -; V gene: TRBV5-8; clone size: -; J gene: TRBJ1-5; CDR3 protein: CASSFGDSLWNQPQHF; CDR3 DNA: TGTGCCAGCAGCTTCGGCGACAGCCTGTGGAATCAGCCCCAGCATTTT
D gene: -; V gene: TRBV15; clone size: -; J gene: TRBJ2-7; CDR3 protein: CATSRDPGGSYEQYF; CDR3 DNA: TGTGCCACCAGCAGAGATCCTGGAGGCTCCTACGAGCAGTACTTC
D gene: -; V gene: TRBV6-1; clone size: -; J gene: TRBJ1-1; CDR3 protein: CASSRVVTEAFF; CDR3 DNA: TGTGCCAGCAGCAGGGTGGTCACTGAAGCTTTCTTT
D gene: -; V gene: TRBV2; clone size: -; J gene: TRBJ2-7; CDR3 protein: CASSGLRVGYEQYF; CDR3 DNA: TGTGCCAGCAGTGGATTGCGGGTAGGGTACGAGCAGTACTTC
D gene: TRBD1; V gene: TRBV18; clone size: -; J gene: TRBJ1-6; CDR3 protein: CASSPQGAMNSPLHF; CDR3 DNA: TGTGCCAGCTCACCACAGGGGGCTATGAATTCACCCCTCCACTTT
D gene: -; V gene: TRBV12-5; clone size: -; J gene: TRBJ2-7; CDR3 protein: CASGLGPHEQYF; CDR3 DNA: TGTGCTAGTGGTTTGGGCCCACATGAGCAGTACTTC
D gene: TRBD1; V gene: TRBV28; clone size: -; J gene: TRBJ1-2; CDR3 protein: CASSPRTGYTF; CDR3 DNA: TGTGCCAGCAGTCCCCGGACAGGGTACACCTTC
D gene: -; V gene: TRBV9; clone size: -; J gene: TRBJ2-2; CDR3 protein: CASSPRVNTGELFF; CDR3 DNA: TGTGCCAGCAGCCCCAGGGTGAACACCGGGGAGCTGTTTTTT
D gene: -; V gene: TRBV4-1; clone size: -; J gene: TRBJ2-5; CDR3 protein: CASSSPNAGETQYF; CDR3 DNA: TGCGCCAGCAGCTCTCCCAACGCCGGAGAGACCCAGTACTTC
D gene: -; V gene: TRBV5-1; clone size: -; J gene: TRBJ1-6; CDR3 protein: CASSSGGGSYNSPLHF; CDR3 DNA: TGCGCCAGCAGCTCGGGGGGCGGCTCCTATAATTCACCCCTCCACTTT
D gene: -; V gene: TRBV7-7; clone size: -; J gene: TRBJ2-7; CDR3 protein: CASSLEWGVTYEQYF; CDR3 DNA: TGTGCCAGCAGCTTAGAATGGGGGGTCACCTACGAGCAGTACTTC
D gene: -; V gene: TRBV6-5; clone size: -; J gene: TRBJ1-3; CDR3 protein: CASALQGGVGNTIYF; CDR3 DNA: TGTGCCAGCGCCCTACAAGGAGGGGTAGGAAACACCATATATTTT
D gene: -; V gene: TRBV6-5; clone size: once; J gene: TRBJ1-6; CDR3 protein: CASSYMSGNSPLHF; CDR3 DNA: TGTGCCAGCAGTTACATGTCGGGAAATTCACCCCTCCACTTT
D gene: -; V gene: TRBV11-2; clone size: -; J gene: TRBJ1-1; CDR3 protein: CASSYRQSIMNTEAFF; CDR3 DNA: TGTGCCAGCAGCTACCGACAGTCTATAATGAACACTGAAGCTTTCTTT
D gene: -; V gene: TRBV7-4; clone size: -; J gene: TRBJ2-7; CDR3 protein: CASTPDRFYEQYF; CDR3 DNA: TGTGCCAGCACCCCGGACAGATTCTACGAGCAGTACTTC
D gene: TRBD1; V gene: TRBV2; clone size: -; J gene: TRBJ1-6; CDR3 protein: CASSPWTGGNSPLHF; CDR3 DNA: TGTGCCAGCAGTCCCTGGACAGGGGGTAATTCACCCCTCCACTTT
D gene: -; V gene: TRBV30; clone size: -; J gene: TRBJ2-5; CDR3 protein: CAWSKGYQETQYF; CDR3 DNA: TGTGCCTGGAGTAAGGGGTACCAAGAGACCCAGTACTTC
D gene: TRBD1; V gene: TRBV29-1; clone size: few; J gene: TRBJ1-1; CDR3 protein: CSVARGGQTEAFF; CDR3 DNA: TGCAGCGTTGCTCGAGGGGGCCAGACTGAAGCTTTCTTT
D gene: -; V gene: TRBV28; clone size: -; J gene: TRBJ1-6; CDR3 protein: CASSSEAGHNSPLHF; CDR3 DNA: TGTGCCAGCAGCAGCGAGGCCGGTCATAATTCACCCCTCCACTTT
D gene: TRBD1; V gene: TRBV28; clone size: -; J gene: TRBJ1-5; CDR3 protein: CASSHLTGGNFQPQHF; CDR3 DNA: TGTGCCAGCAGCCATTTGACAGGGGGCAACTTTCAGCCCCAGCATTTT
D gene: -; V gene: TRBV6-6; clone size: -; J gene: TRBJ1-3; CDR3 protein: CASSYGSSGNTIYF; CDR3 DNA: TGTGCCAGCAGTTATGGGAGCTCTGGAAACACCATATATTTT
D gene: -; V gene: TRBV9; clone size: -; J gene: TRBJ2-1; CDR3 protein: CASSEASGSGDEQFF; CDR3 DNA: TGTGCCAGCAGTGAGGCTAGCGGATCAGGGGATGAGCAGTTCTTC
D gene: TRBD2; V gene: TRBV7-8; clone size: once; J gene: TRBJ2-5; CDR3 protein: CASSERGLAGARETQYF; CDR3 DNA: TGTGCCAGCAGCGAACGGGGACTAGCGGGAGCCCGGGAGACCCAGTACTTC
D gene: TRBD2; V gene: TRBV7-2; clone size: -; J gene: TRBJ2-7; CDR3 protein: CASSQAGGSSSYEQYF; CDR3 DNA: TGTGCCAGCAGTCAAGCGGGAGGCTCAAGCTCCTACGAGCAGTACTTC
D gene: TRBD2; V gene: TRBV5-1; clone size: few; J gene: TRBJ2-7; CDR3 protein: CASSFSSGGFSYEQYF; CDR3 DNA: TGCGCCAGCAGCTTCTCCAGCGGGGGGTTCTCCTACGAGCAGTACTTC
D gene: TRBD2; V gene: TRBV27; clone size: -; J gene: TRBJ2-7; CDR3 protein: CASSHTSGVYEQYF; CDR3 DNA: TGTGCCAGCAGCCACACTAGCGGGGTCTACGAGCAGTACTTC
D gene: -; V gene: TRBV18; clone size: -; J gene: TRBJ1-4; CDR3 protein: CASSQGTPSNEKLFF; CDR3 DNA: TGTGCCAGCTCACAGGGGACACCATCTAATGAAAAACTGTTTTTT
D gene: TRBD1; V gene: TRBV2; clone size: few; J gene: TRBJ1-3; CDR3 protein: CASKLTGAGNTIYF; CDR3 DNA: TGTGCCAGCAAGTTGACAGGGGCTGGAAACACCATATATTTT
D gene: -; V gene: TRBV7-2; clone size: -; J gene: TRBJ1-2; CDR3 protein: CASSTNQGRVGGYTF; CDR3 DNA: TGTGCCAGCAGCACTAACCAGGGGAGAGTTGGTGGCTACACCTTC
D gene: TRBD1; V gene: TRBV7-2; clone size: once; J gene: TRBJ1-4; CDR3 protein: CASSFEAGGGEKLFF; CDR3 DNA: TGTGCCAGCAGCTTTGAGGCAGGGGGCGGTGAAAAACTGTTTTTT
D gene: -; V gene: TRBV5-6; clone size: -; J gene: TRBJ2-3; CDR3 protein: CASSFSGGGADTQYF; CDR3 DNA: TGTGCCAGCAGCTTTAGCGGAGGGGGGGCAGATACGCAGTATTTT
D gene: TRBD2; V gene: TRBV5-5; clone size: -; J gene: TRBJ2-3; CDR3 protein: CASSLAGPSTDTQYF; CDR3 DNA: TGTGCCAGCAGCCTAGCGGGCCCGTCCACAGATACGCAGTATTTT
D gene: TRBD1; V gene: TRBV4-1; clone size: -; J gene: TRBJ1-3; CDR3 protein: CASSLSTGGSGNTIYF; CDR3 DNA: TGCGCCAGCAGCCTATCGACAGGGGGGAGTGGAAACACCATATATTTT
D gene: -; V gene: TRBV6-5; clone size: -; J gene: TRBJ2-4; CDR3 protein: CASSTGQGKNIQYF; CDR3 DNA: TGTGCCAGCAGTACAGGGCAGGGCAAAAACATTCAGTACTTC
D gene: -; V gene: TRBV7-3; clone size: -; J gene: TRBJ2-5; CDR3 protein: CASSLLADQETQYF; CDR3 DNA: TGTGCCAGCAGCCTGTTGGCCGACCAAGAGACCCAGTACTTC
D gene: TRBD1; V gene: TRBV15; clone size: -; J gene: TRBJ2-5; CDR3 protein: CATSRAGTGVETQYF; CDR3 DNA: TGTGCCACCAGCAGAGCCGGGACAGGGGTAGAGACCCAGTACTTC
D gene: -; V gene: TRBV5-6; clone size: -; J gene: TRBJ1-2; CDR3 protein: CASSSEGGNGYTF; CDR3 DNA: TGTGCCAGCAGTTCTGAGGGCGGGAATGGCTACACCTTC
D gene: TRBD2; V gene: TRBV30; clone size: -; J gene: TRBJ2-3; CDR3 protein: CAWSAYGGGTDTQYF; CDR3 DNA: TGTGCCTGGTCCGCTTATGGGGGGGGCACAGATACGCAGTATTTT
D gene: TRBD1; V gene: TRBV7-8; clone size: -; J gene: TRBJ2-1; CDR3 protein: CASSFTGTGDNEQFF; CDR3 DNA: TGTGCCAGCAGCTTCACCGGGACAGGGGACAATGAGCAGTTCTTC
D gene: TRBD1; V gene: TRBV11-3; clone size: -; J gene: TRBJ1-2; CDR3 protein: CASSPRVQGGTYGYTF; CDR3 DNA: TGTGCCAGCAGCCCTAGGGTACAGGGGGGTACCTATGGCTACACCTTC